These 5 T cell receptor beta chains originate from one sample sequenced in a study of blood T cell repertoires in COVID-19. Sequencing used immunoSEQ multiplex PCR; TCRdb keeps in-frame clones, though not all of them. The sample records hundreds of thousands of clones, about 87% being singletons. The sequenced sample was PBMCs or T cells enriched from blood (not recorded which). The receptors come from a woman in her fifties or sixties who had recovered from COVID-19.

The rearrangement links TRBV5-1 to TRBJ2-1; weak D call: TRBD1 (5 bases). V was trimmed by 2 bases and J by 8 bases, leaving 14 bases between them. Germline V gene lookup returns CDR1 SGHRS and CDR2 YFSETQ. The CDR3 sequence is 14 residues long. In nucleotides, the CDR3 is TGCGCCAGCAGCTTTCAGGGTGAAAACTATGAGCAGTTCTTC. Protein product: CASSFQGENYEQFF.

This chain's CDR3 is CASSLGQSSYEQYF. The CDR3, as DNA: TGTGCCAGCTCCCTGGGCCAGAGCTCCTACGAGCAGTACTTC. The chain carries TRBV18 and TRBJ2-7; D unresolved. V gave up 6 bases and J gave up 0 bases, with 12 bases separating them. This CDR3 comprises 14 residues. Germline V gene lookup returns CDR1 KGHSH and CDR2 LQKENI.

This chain joins TRBV7-2 and TRBJ2-7; 10 bases agree with TRBD1. Unmatched junction bases numbered 3, after V lost 5 bases and J lost 2 bases. CDR1 and CDR2 (germline): SGHTA, FQGNSA. CDR3 size: 14 residues. CDR3 in amino acids: CASSADRGPYEQYF. In DNA, the CDR3 is TGTGCCAGCAGCGCAGACAGGGGGCCCTACGAGCAGTACTTC.

This chain connects TRBV5-5 to TRBJ2-6, with a tentative D call TRBD1 (6 bases). Trimming cost V 3 bases and J 0 bases, with 13 bases left between them. Germline assignment: CDR1 SGHKS and CDR2 YYEKEE (reference sequence). The length of the CDR3 is 17 residues. CDR3: CASSSGQSYSGANVLTF. CDR3 nucleotide sequence: TGTGCCAGCAGCTCAGGACAGAGCTACTCTGGGGCCAACGTCCTGACTTTC.

The chain joins TRBV5-1 to TRBJ1-1, with TRBD1 matching over 8 bases. With V trimmed by 7 bases and J by 1 base, 3 bases remained unmatched. CDR3 size: 13 residues. CDR1 is SGHRS and CDR2 is YFSETQ in the germline V gene. CDR3 amino acids: CASGGQANTEAFF. The CDR3, as DNA: TGCGCCAGCGGGGGACAGGCGAACACTGAAGCTTTCTTT. Full variable domain (outside the CDR3, taken from reference TRBV5-1 and TRBJ1-1): KAGVTQTPRYLIKTRGQQVTLSCSPISGHRSVSWYQQTPGQGLQFLFEYFSETQRNKGNFPGRFSGRQFSNSRSEMNVSTLELGDSALYLCASGGQANTEAFFGQGTRLTVV.